This T cell receptor (beta chain) was captured by sequencing in a study of T-cell reconstitution after alpha-beta-depleted transplantation in children. Study findings and constraints: Reported findings indicate that, about two months after transplant, alpha-beta T cells came from several hundred expanded clones, which were derived from non-depleted graft cells. T-cell numbers and diversity one year post-transplant derived largely from freshly generated T cells.

This clonotype has a count of ten or more. The antigen is not known. Unique molecular identifiers were used in preparing the TCRbeta library. TCRdb reprocessed the PCR reads via MiXCR and lists one record per CDR3 protein. Of some 180,000 distinct CDR3 sequences listed, 5.5% to 7% are singletons. CDR1 is LGHNT and CDR2 is FRNRAP in the germline V gene. The CDR3 sequence is 16 residues long. Trimming took 6 bases from V and 2 from J; bases not matched to a gene: 7. The TCR comes from a boy younger than 10 with acute lymphoblastic leukemia, due to receive a stem cell transplant. The material was PBMCs, obtained before TCRalphabeta/CD19-depleted stem cell transplant. This rearrangement joins TRBV12-5 to TRBJ2-3, with 11 positions matching TRBD2. CDR3 DNA: TGTGCTAGTGGATCCGGGACTAGCGGTCCCACAGATACGCAGTATTTT. Its protein product is CASGSGTSGPTDTQYF.